This T cell receptor beta chain originates from a study of early T cells in non-severe SARS-CoV-2 infection. MiXCR, run by TCRdb on the 5' RACE reads, gives a single entry per CDR3 protein. The sample shows tens of thousands of distinct CDR3 sequences, about 15% of them seen only once. V lost 4 bases and J lost 8, with 19 bases in between. The CDR3 extends over 15 amino acids. Germline CDR1 SGDLS, CDR2 YYNGEE. The rearrangement links TRBV9 to TRBJ2-1, with D hard to call. Material: whole blood. This receptor was identified in an adult who was a healthcare worker with PCR-confirmed SARS-CoV-2 infection or an uninfected control (not recorded which). The CDR3 sequence: CASSPRVLYPDEQFF. In DNA form, the CDR3 reads TGTGCCAGCAGCCCAAGAGTGTTATACCCGGATGAGCAGTTCTTC.